The 14 T cell receptor beta chains below come from one sample, sequenced in a study of glioma-infiltrating T cells after dendritic cell vaccination. Using immunoSEQ multiplex PCR, the repertoire was profiled, and TCRdb retains in-frame clones only, with some absent. The data show about 73,000 clones, about 80% seen once. This sample comprised blood, obtained before dendritic cell vaccination. Receptors originate from a human donor with glioblastoma.

V usage is TRBV14 and J usage is TRBJ1-3, with D possibly matching TRBD1 (6 bases). Looked up from germline, CDR1 is SGHDN and CDR2 is FVKESK. V lost 1 base, J lost 1 base, and 14 bases lay in between. The CDR3 extends over 17 amino acids. The CDR3 here is CASSQAGGKGSGNTIYF. DNA of the CDR3: TGTGCCAGCAGCCAAGCTGGGGGCAAGGGGTCTGGAAACACCATATATTTT.

The V gene is TRBV5-4, the J gene TRBJ2-7; possible D gene TRBD2, 6 bases. Germline V gene lookup returns CDR1 SGHNT and CDR2 YYREEE (reference sequence). The CDR3 has 14 amino acids. Trimming took 2 bases from V and 10 from J, leaving 19 bases between them. Here the CDR3 DNA reads TGTGCCAGCAGCTTAGGAGGGTCTCCTCGAAGTCAGTACGTC. It specifies CASSLGGSPRSQYV.

J is TRBJ2-6 and V is TRBV6-1, with 12 bases aligning to TRBD2. The germline V gene encodes CDR1 MNHNS and CDR2 SASEGT. The CDR3 is 18 residues long. The trim removed 4 bases at V and 5 bases at J, leaving 9 bases unmatched. Here the CDR3 DNA reads TGTGCCAGCAGTGGCCTGACTAGCGGGAGTCGAAGGGCCAACGTCCTGACTTTC. This encodes CASSGLTSGSRRANVLTF.

V gene TRBV7-8 combines with J gene TRBJ2-2; 9 bases fit TRBD2. This CDR3 contains 15 residues. Looked up from germline, CDR1 is SGHVS and CDR2 is FQNEAQ. V dropped 6 bases and J dropped 1; count of bases not matched to a gene: 3. CDR3 residues: CASRPTSGNTGELFF. Here the CDR3 DNA reads TGTGCCAGCAGACCGACTAGCGGGAACACCGGGGAGCTGTTTTTT.

V and J are TRBV25-1 and TRBJ1-3; tentatively, D is TRBD1 (5 bases). CDR1 MGHDK and CDR2 SYGVNS come from the germline V gene. V dropped 3 bases and J dropped 7 bases, with 10 bases sitting between them. The CDR3 sequence is 13 residues long. CDR3 in DNA: TGTGCCAGCAGTGAGCCAGGGAGGAACACCATATATTTT. Translating gives CASSEPGRNTIYF.

The V call is TRBV7-9, the J call TRBJ1-2; D might be TRBD1 (6 bases). The germline CDR1 and CDR2 sequences are SEHNR and FQNEAQ (reference sequence). Trimming stripped 3 bases from V and 4 bases from J, with 21 bases between. The CDR3 has 17 amino acids. The CDR3 reads CASSFGSGETLGYGYTF. DNA of the CDR3: TGTGCCAGCAGCTTCGGGTCAGGGGAGACCTTAGGCTATGGCTACACCTTC.

J is TRBJ1-1 and V is TRBV2; perhaps TRBD1 as D (6 bases). CDR3 size: 14 residues. The V end was cut by 3 bases, the J end by 1 base, with 9 bases between. The germline CDR1 and CDR2 sequences are SNHLY and FYNNEI. The CDR3 spells CASSDQGRNTEAFF. The CDR3 bases are TGTGCCAGCAGTGACCAGGGGAGGAACACTGAAGCTTTCTTT.

This chain uses TRBV5-4 with TRBJ2-5, with 7 bases that match TRBD1. Germline V CDR1 and CDR2: SGHNT, YYREEE (reference sequence). The CDR3 length is 14 residues. J lost 1 base, V lost 4 bases, and 4 bases had no gene match. The CDR3 bases are TGTGCCAGCAGCCCCTCAGGGGGCCAAGAGACCCAGTACTTC. Encoded protein: CASSPSGGQETQYF.

This chain links TRBV30 with TRBJ2-1; TRBD2 might be the D (5 bases). The germline CDR1 and CDR2 sequences are GTSNPN and SVGIG (reference sequence). The CDR3 is made up of 16 amino acids. With 2 bases removed from V and 5 bases from J, the gap between germline ends came to 19 bases. The CDR3 DNA reads TGTGCCTGGAGTACCTCGGGGAAGCGGATAAACAATGAGCAGTTCTTC. This codes for CAWSTSGKRINNEQFF.

This chain connects TRBV10-3 to TRBJ1-2, with 8 nucleotides matching TRBD1. This CDR3 region has 15 residues. Germline V gene data show CDR1 as ENHRY and CDR2 as SYGVKD. Trimming removed 4 bases from V and 5 bases from J; junction bases left unmatched: 9. The CDR3 sequence is CAISGTGYSEYGYTF. CDR3 sequence (DNA): TGTGCCATCAGTGGGACAGGGTATTCGGAGTATGGCTACACCTTC.

The V gene is TRBV5-1, the J gene TRBJ2-5, with 8 nucleotides matching TRBD1. CDR3 length: 15 amino acids. CDR1 and CDR2 (germline): SGHRS, YFSETQ. Trimming cost V 1 base and J 5 bases; bases outside gene matches: 7. The CDR3 region is CASSLQGQALETQYF. The CDR3 DNA follows: TGCGCCAGCAGCTTGCAGGGACAGGCCCTCGAGACCCAGTACTTC.

As DNA, the CDR3 is TGTGCCAGCAGTTATTATTTTGGGACAGCTAACTATGGCTACACCTTC. The encoded protein is CASSYYFGTANYGYTF. The chain uses TRBV6-5 and TRBJ1-2, with 7 bases fitting TRBD1. The germline V gene has CDR1 MNHEY and CDR2 SVGAGI. The V segment lost 3 bases and the J segment 0 bases; nucleotides outside the gene matches: 7. This CDR3 has 16 amino acids.

The chain employs TRBV4-1 and TRBJ2-3; D unclear. The germline gives CDR1 MGHRA, CDR2 YSYEKL. The CDR3 is 15 amino acids. The V gene lost 3 bases and the J gene lost 1 base, with 11 bases spanning the gap. The CDR3 region is CASSQSRVGTDTQYF. In nucleotides, the CDR3 is TGCGCCAGCAGCCAGTCTAGAGTGGGCACAGATACGCAGTATTTT.

CDR3 DNA sequence: TGCGCCAGCAGCGGGGGGAGCACAGATACGCAGTATTTT. Translation gives CASSGGSTDTQYF. The chain couples TRBV5-1 to TRBJ2-3; perhaps TRBD2 as D (6 bases). Between the trimmed V and J ends, which lost 4 bases and 0 bases, there was a span of 6 bases. This CDR3 is 13 amino acids long. Germline CDR1 SGHRS, CDR2 YFSETQ.